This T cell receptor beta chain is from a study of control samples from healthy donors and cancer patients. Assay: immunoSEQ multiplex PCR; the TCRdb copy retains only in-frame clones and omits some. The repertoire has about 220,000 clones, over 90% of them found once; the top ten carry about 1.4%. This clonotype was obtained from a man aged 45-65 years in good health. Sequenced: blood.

CDR3 in DNA: TGTGCCAGCAGCTACTGGACTAGCGGGGGGCCGTACCAAGAGACCCAGTACTTC. Translation gives CASSYWTSGGPYQETQYF. V usage is TRBV7-8 and J usage is TRBJ2-5, with TRBD2 matching 14 bases. The trim removed 4 bases at V and 0 bases at J, leaving 7 bases unmatched. The CDR3 is 18 residues long. The germline V gene has CDR1 SGHVS and CDR2 FQNEAQ. Using reference TRBV7-8 and TRBJ2-5 for the parts outside the CDR3, the full variable domain is GAGVSQSPRYKVAKRGQDVALRCDPISGHVSLFWYQQALGQGPEFLTYFQNEAQLDKSGLPSDRFFAERPEGSVSTLKIQRTQQEDSAVYLCASSYWTSGGPYQETQYFGPGTRLLVL.